These 31 T cell receptor beta chains came from one sample sequenced in a study of blood T cells in healthy people across ages. Using a J-beta primer mix together with a sample-barcoded 5' primer, a second PCR was run for roughly 6 to 12 cycles. TCRdb reprocessed the 5' RACE reads via MiXCR and lists one record per CDR3 protein. The repertoire holds roughly 730,000 distinct CDR3 sequences, with approximately 60% as singletons. Sequenced sample: blood. The receptors here all came from a man aged 40-49 years in good health.

The chain employs TRBV20-1 and TRBJ2-5; D is uncertain. Germline CDR1 and CDR2: DFQATT and SNEGSKA (reference sequence). Trimming stripped 0 bases from V and 1 base from J, with 12 bases between. The CDR3 length is 15 residues. The CDR3 region is CSAREHKAGQETQYF. The CDR3 nucleotides read TGCAGTGCTAGAGAACACAAAGCCGGCCAAGAGACCCAGTACTTC.

The rearrangement uses TRBV29-1 and TRBJ2-2; 9 bases match TRBD2. CDR1 is SQVTM and CDR2 is ANQGSEA in the germline V gene. V was pared by 7 bases and J by 2 bases, with 5 bases of the junction left unmatched. The CDR3 sequence is 14 residues long. The CDR3 DNA sequence: TGCAGCGCCCGGACTAGCGCAAACACCGGGGAGCTGTTTTTT. This sequence encodes CSARTSANTGELFF.

This clonotype was observed a few times. This chain links TRBV6-2 or TRBV6-3 with TRBJ2-1; 9 nucleotides line up with TRBD1. V trimming: 6 bases; J trimming: 5 bases; junction bases outside the gene matches: 5. The CDR3 covers 14 residues. Germline CDR1 is MNHEY and CDR2 is SVGEGT. The CDR3 DNA follows: TGTGCCAGCAGAGAGACAGGGGGACACAATGAGCAGTTCTTC. It specifies CASRETGGHNEQFF.

The gene calls are TRBV10-3 and TRBJ2-5; 9 bases are a match to TRBD1. In germline, CDR1 is ENHRY, CDR2 SYGVKD. Unmatched junction bases numbered 8, after V lost 5 bases and J lost 4 bases. The CDR3 spans 15 residues. The CDR3, as DNA: TGTGCCATCAGTTTCGCCGGGACAGGGTCAGAGACCCAGTACTTC. Encoded protein: CAISFAGTGSETQYF.

This clonotype was counted once. V and J are TRBV20-1 and TRBJ2-4, with D perhaps TRBD2 (5 bases). Trimming stripped 3 bases from V and 1 base from J, with 19 bases between. This CDR3 has 17 residues. Germline V gene data show CDR1 as DFQATT and CDR2 as SNEGSKA (reference sequence). The CDR3 coding sequence is TGCAGTGCTAGCGCGCTACGAGGGAGTAGGGCCAAAAACATTCAGTACTTC. It encodes CSASALRGSRAKNIQYF.

The chain combines TRBV3-1 with TRBJ2-4; weak D call: TRBD2 (5 bases). Germline V CDR1 and CDR2: LGHDT, YNNKEL (reference sequence). Trimming removed 1 base at V and 5 bases at J, with 12 bases between. The CDR3 runs 15 residues. The CDR3 DNA sequence: TGTGCCAGCAGCCAAGTCGCGGGTCTCGAAAACATTCAGTACTTC. Translating gives CASSQVAGLENIQYF. Filled out from reference TRBV3-1 and TRBJ2-4, the complete variable domain reads DTAVSQTPKYLVTQMGNDKSIKCEQNLGHDTMYWYKQDSKKFLKIMFSYNNKELIINETVPNRFSPKSPDKAHLNLHINSLELGDSAVYFCASSQVAGLENIQYFGAGTRLSVL.

A few counts support this clonotype. This chain connects TRBV12-3 or TRBV12-4 to TRBJ2-5; TRBD1 agrees at 7 bases. This CDR3 spans 16 amino acids. V trimming: 8 bases; J trimming: 5 bases; junction bases outside the gene matches: 17. The CDR3 DNA reads TGTGCCAGCGGTCGGCGTAGACAGGGTAGAGGGGAGACCCAGTACTTC. This translates into CASGRRRQGRGETQYF.

The V gene is TRBV28, the J gene TRBJ1-4; TRBD1 matches 7 bases. V shed 6 bases, J shed 10 bases, and the junction held 11 bases outside the gene matches. Germline CDR1 MDHEN, CDR2 SYDVKM. CDR3 size: 14 residues. The CDR3: CASRQTGNGGKLFF. The CDR3 region has the DNA TGTGCCAGCAGGCAGACAGGGAATGGGGGAAAACTGTTTTTT.

The CDR3 here is CASSFRGVSADTQYF. CDR3 DNA: TGTGCCAGCAGTTTTAGGGGGGTCTCTGCAGATACGCAGTATTTT. The chain combines TRBV12-3 or TRBV12-4 with TRBJ2-3; tentatively, D is TRBD1 or TRBD2 (6 bases each). The CDR3 covers 15 residues. Trimming removed 3 bases from V and 4 bases from J, with 14 bases in between.

This clonotype was seen just once. This chain connects TRBV10-3 to TRBJ1-5; D is perhaps TRBD1 (6 bases). In germline, CDR1 is ENHRY, CDR2 SYGVKD. This CDR3 comprises 14 residues. Trimming pared 6 bases from V and 3 bases from J, leaving 12 bases between. The CDR3 DNA is TGTGCCATCAGGGACGGACAGATCAATCAGCCCCAGCATTTT. Residues: CAIRDGQINQPQHF.

The chain recombines TRBV7-8 with TRBJ1-5; no clear D. Germline V gene lookup returns CDR1 SGHVS and CDR2 FQNEAQ. V was cut by 3 bases and J by 6 bases, with 15 bases left in between. CDR3 length: 15 amino acids. The CDR3 protein is CASSLIAGKIQPQHF. The CDR3, as DNA: TGTGCCAGCAGCTTGATAGCGGGAAAAATTCAGCCCCAGCATTTT.

Comments on this clonotype: This may arise from a read error, as a much more abundant clone is one base away. The chain has TRBV12-3 or TRBV12-4 and TRBJ1-2; 8 bases line up with TRBD1. This CDR3 is built from 12 residues. CDR3 DNA: TGTGCCACCGGGGACAGGTACTATAGCTACACCTTC. The encoded protein is CATGDRYYSYTF.

This chain connects TRBV7-9 to TRBJ2-1; 7 nucleotides agree with TRBD1. Germline CDR1 is SEHNR and CDR2 is FQNEAQ (reference sequence). With 5 bases clipped from V and 2 bases from J, the junction kept 12 bases outside the gene matches. The CDR3 runs 17 residues. The CDR3 DNA sequence: TGTGCCAGCAGCCCCCCAATCCGGGACAGCCCCTACAATGAGCAGTTCTTC. It is translated as CASSPPIRDSPYNEQFF. Combining the CDR3 with reference TRBV7-9 and TRBJ2-1 gives the whole variable domain DTGVSQNPRHKITKRGQNVTFRCDPISEHNRLYWYRQTLGQGPEFLTYFQNEAQLEKSRLLSDRFSAERPKGSFSTLEIQRTEQGDSAMYLCASSPPIRDSPYNEQFFGPGTRLTVL.

Of note for this clonotype: A read error may be the cause here, since a much bigger clone is one base away. The chain couples TRBV12-3 or TRBV12-4 to TRBJ2-3; D gene uncertain. V was pared by 3 bases and J by 4 bases, with 14 bases between. This CDR3 contains 15 residues. This chain's CDR3 is CASSLAVLRADTQYF. DNA for the CDR3: TGTGCCAGCAGTTTGGCAGTACTGCGCGCAGATACGCAGTATTTT.

The V and J genes are TRBV20-1 and TRBJ1-5, with TRBD1 as a possible D gene (5 bases). V was shortened by 6 bases and J by 7 bases, with 13 bases between the two germline ends. Germline CDR1 reads DFQATT; CDR2 reads SNEGSKA (reference sequence). The CDR3 spans 12 residues. The CDR3 protein is CSASGLTQPQHF. Written as DNA, the CDR3 is TGCAGTGCCTCGGGACTGACCCAGCCCCAGCATTTT.

This clonotype was recorded once. The rearrangement links TRBV12-3 or TRBV12-4 to TRBJ2-3, with no clear D. The CDR3 has 15 residues. V was clipped by 2 bases and J by 2 bases, with 11 bases between them. The CDR3 loop reads CASSLHLGNTDTQYF. CDR3 coding DNA: TGTGCCAGCAGTTTACACCTAGGGAACACAGATACGCAGTATTTT.

This clonotype has just a few counts. This rearrangement joins TRBV6-2 or TRBV6-3 to TRBJ2-7, with D perhaps assigned TRBD1 or TRBD2 (7 bases each). This CDR3 has 14 residues. Looked up from germline, CDR1 is MNHEY and CDR2 is SVGEGT. With 8 bases removed from V and 3 bases from J, the gap between germline ends came to 17 bases. The CDR3 DNA follows: TGTGCCAGCCAGGGCGGGGGACAGAGCTACGAGCAGTACTTC. Protein: CASQGGGQSYEQYF.

This clonotype has only a few counts. The V and J genes are TRBV7-2 and TRBJ2-3; no firm D call. Germline V gives CDR1 SGHTA, CDR2 FQGNSA. Trimming stripped 3 bases from V and 1 base from J, with 11 bases between. CDR3 length: 15 amino acids. The CDR3 coding sequence is TGTGCCAGCAGCTTGATGGCTTCTGGCACAGATACGCAGTATTTT. Its protein is CASSLMASGTDTQYF.

This clonotype appeared a few times. A read error may explain this, as a much larger clone is one base away. This chain uses TRBV4-3 with TRBJ2-1; 14 positions agree with TRBD2. From germline, CDR1 is LGHNA and CDR2 YSLEER. V trimming: 2 bases; J trimming: 8 bases; junction bases outside the gene matches: 5. The CDR3 consists of 16 residues. The CDR3: CASSQTGTSGSYEQFF. DNA of the CDR3: TGCGCCAGCAGCCAAACAGGGACTAGCGGGAGTTATGAGCAGTTCTTC.

In this sample, this clonotype turned up a few times. The J gene is TRBJ2-3, the V gene TRBV20-1; 9 nucleotides align to TRBD2. CDR3 size: 15 residues. J lost 5 bases, V lost 2 bases, and 8 bases had no gene match. Germline CDR1 reads DFQATT; CDR2 reads SNEGSKA (reference sequence). In DNA, the CDR3 is TGCAGTGCTAGACCCTTTAGCGGGAGAGTAGATACGCAGTATTTT. As protein: CSARPFSGRVDTQYF.

This chain links TRBV6-5 with TRBJ1-1; tentatively, D is TRBD1 (6 bases). Germline lookup yields CDR1 MNHEY and CDR2 SVGAGI. This CDR3 is built from 14 residues. Trimming cost V 7 bases and J 1 base, with 13 bases left between them. The CDR3: CASIRRQENTEAFF. DNA of the CDR3: TGTGCCAGCATACGGCGACAGGAGAACACTGAAGCTTTCTTT.

The V call is TRBV11-3, the J call TRBJ2-2, with 7 bases lining up with TRBD2. The CDR3 contains 14 residues. V lost 5 bases to trimming and J lost 5 bases; unmatched junction nucleotides: 5. CDR1 is SGHNT, CDR2 YENEEA, per germline. The chain's CDR3 is CASSGREGTGELFF. CDR3 DNA sequence: TGTGCCAGCAGCGGAAGGGAGGGAACCGGGGAGCTGTTTTTT.

Worth noting for this clonotype: An end of the junction differs from the germline gene, which may be a read error. The rearrangement uses TRBV20-1 and TRBJ2-6; 8 bases match TRBD2. CDR1 and CDR2 (germline): DFQATT, SNEGSKA (reference sequence). The length of the CDR3 is 16 residues. The CDR3 DNA follows: TGCAGTACTAGAGATCTAGCGGGCTCTGGGGCCAACGTCCTGACTTTC. It is translated as CSTRDLAGSGANVLTF.

J is TRBJ2-7 and V is TRBV28, with D perhaps matching TRBD1 (6 bases). The germline V gene encodes CDR1 MDHEN and CDR2 SYDVKM. There are 15 residues in the CDR3. V was trimmed by 5 bases and J by 6 bases, leaving 20 bases between them. The CDR3: CASSPFGKGVSEQYF. As DNA, the CDR3 is TGTGCCAGCAGTCCCTTTGGTAAGGGGGTGAGCGAGCAGTACTTC.

This clonotype was counted only a few times. This rearrangement joins TRBV11-2 to TRBJ1-2; D uncertain. CDR1 and CDR2 from the germline V gene are SGHAT and FQNNGV. Trimming left V 5 bases short and J 0 bases short, with 10 bases between. The CDR3 is 14 amino acids. The CDR3 loop reads CASSLSTPNYGYTF. CDR3 nucleotide sequence: TGTGCCAGCAGCCTCTCCACCCCTAACTATGGCTACACCTTC. Filled out from reference TRBV11-2 and TRBJ1-2, the complete variable domain reads EAGVAQSPRYKIIEKRQSVAFWCNPISGHATLYWYQQILGQGPKLLIQFQNNGVVDDSQLPKDRFSAERLKGVDSTLKIQPAKLEDSAVYLCASSLSTPNYGYTFGSGTRLTVV.

This clonotype has only a few counts. J is TRBJ2-1 and V is TRBV6-6; possibly TRBD2 for D (5 bases). Germline CDR1 reads MNHNY; CDR2 reads SVGAGI (reference sequence). This CDR3 is 16 amino acids long. The V end lost 6 bases, the J end lost 6 bases, and 21 bases lay between the germline ends. The CDR3 bases are TGTGCCAGCAGCCCCGTTCTAGCTTTCATAGGCAATGAGCAGTTCTTC. This codes for CASSPVLAFIGNEQFF.

This chain joins TRBV6-1 and TRBJ2-6; a weak D match, TRBD1 (6 bases). Germline V CDR1 and CDR2: MNHNS, SASEGT. CDR3 length: 18 residues. Trimming pared 6 bases from V and 0 bases from J, leaving 18 bases between. CDR3 in amino acids: CASRRDRLRGSGANVLTF. The CDR3 DNA reads as TGTGCCAGCAGAAGAGACCGACTCAGGGGCTCTGGGGCCAACGTCCTGACTTTC.

The J gene is TRBJ2-3, the V gene TRBV7-2; D perhaps matches TRBD1 (5 bases). Trimming removed 2 bases at V and 2 bases at J, with 17 bases between. The CDR3 loop spans 17 amino acids. CDR1 and CDR2 from the germline V gene are SGHTA and FQGNSA. CDR3 sequence (DNA): TGTGCCAGCAGCTTACATGTTGTGGCCAGGGACACAGATACGCAGTATTTT. Its protein product is CASSLHVVARDTDTQYF.

This clonotype was recorded only once. The chain joins TRBV6-5 to TRBJ2-7; 7 bases are shared with TRBD2. The V gene's germline CDR1 is MNHEY and CDR2 SVGAGI. V lost 5 bases, J lost 2 bases, and 6 bases stayed unmatched. The CDR3 consists of 14 residues. CDR3 sequence reads: CASSDSGGAYEQYF. The DNA of the CDR3 is TGTGCCAGCAGTGATAGTGGGGGGGCCTACGAGCAGTACTTC.

J is TRBJ2-1 and V is TRBV7-8; D may be TRBD2 (5 bases). V shed 4 bases and J shed 7 bases, with 23 bases lying between them. This CDR3 spans 17 amino acids. Germline CDR1 reads SGHVS; CDR2 reads FQNEAQ. The CDR3 nucleotides read TGTGCCAGCAGCTCGAGAGGGTGGGGTAGGCTTGGGAATGAGCAGTTCTTC. This translates into CASSSRGWGRLGNEQFF.

In DNA, the CDR3 is TGTGCCAGCAGTGAACTCGGAGGGGTTACCTACGAGCAGTACTTC. This translates into CASSELGGVTYEQYF. The chain employs TRBV6-1 and TRBJ2-7; D might be TRBD2 (6 bases). Trimming removed 2 bases from V and 2 bases from J, with 13 bases in between. Germline V gene lookup returns CDR1 MNHNS and CDR2 SASEGT. This CDR3 has 15 amino acids.